This entry lists 30 T cell receptor beta chains sequenced from one sample in a study of technical replicates of blood from several donors. Some clones are missing from TCRdb's copy, which holds only in-frame ones; the method was immunoSEQ multiplex PCR. The sample lists over 55,000 clones, 91% occurring once. Sequenced sample: PBMCs. The receptors derive from a human donor in good health. Some clones in this sample may be carry-over from other donors' samples.

V usage is TRBV9 and J usage is TRBJ1-4; D ambiguous. The CDR3 extends over 15 amino acids. Germline assignment: CDR1 SGDLS and CDR2 YYNGEE. Trimming stripped 0 bases from V and 3 bases from J, with 9 bases between. For the CDR3, the DNA is TGTGCCAGCAGCGTAGCTGGAGGTGCTAATGAAAAACTGTTTTTT. As protein: CASSVAGGANEKLFF.

The genes are TRBV6-1 and TRBJ1-2; D call uncertain. CDR1 and CDR2 (germline): MNHNS, SASEGT. This CDR3 is 14 amino acids long. Deletions cut 2 bases from V and 4 bases from J, with 11 bases between. The CDR3: CASSEYVGGYGYTF. The DNA of the CDR3 is TGTGCCAGCAGTGAATACGTAGGCGGCTATGGCTACACCTTC.

The chain has TRBV5-6 and TRBJ2-5; 10 bases line up with TRBD2. The CDR3 length is 19 residues. From germline, CDR1 is SGHDT and CDR2 YYEEEE. V shed 3 bases and J 7 bases; nucleotides not matched to a gene: 21. This chain's CDR3 is CASSSDREWASGSGGTQYF. The CDR3 coding sequence is TGTGCCAGCAGCTCGGACAGGGAATGGGCTAGCGGGAGCGGCGGGACCCAGTACTTC.

The chain is built from TRBV7-3 and TRBJ2-2; 7 bases match TRBD2. Per germline, CDR1 SGHTA and CDR2 FQGTGA. There are 17 residues in the CDR3. V lost 2 bases, J lost 2 bases, and 8 bases stayed unmatched. CDR3 sequence: CASSLYGGGYNTGELFF. As DNA, the CDR3 is TGTGCCAGCAGCTTATACGGCGGGGGTTATAACACCGGGGAGCTGTTTTTT. The entire variable domain, with the rest obtained from reference TRBV7-3 and TRBJ2-2, is as follows: GAGVSQTPSNKVTEKGKYVELRCDPISGHTALYWYRQSLGQGPEFLIYFQGTGAADDSGLPNDRFFAVRPEGSVSTLKIQRTERGDSAVYLCASSLYGGGYNTGELFFGEGSRLTVL.

The chain carries TRBV27 and TRBJ2-3; D is unresolved. The V gene lost 6 bases and the J gene lost 0 bases, with 10 bases spanning the gap. Looked up from germline, CDR1 is MNHEY and CDR2 is SMNVEV (reference sequence). This CDR3 spans 14 amino acids. CDR3 in DNA: TGTGCCAGCAGCGACACCTCTAGCACAGATACGCAGTATTTT. Translating it yields CASSDTSSTDTQYF.

This chain connects TRBV11-2 to TRBJ1-6, with D uncertain. There are 16 residues in the CDR3. Between the trimmed V and J ends, which lost 4 bases and 0 bases, there was a span of 10 bases. CDR1 and CDR2 from the germline V gene are SGHAT and FQNNGV. DNA of the CDR3: TGTGCCAGCAGCTCTTCGGAGAGCTCCTATAATTCACCCCTCCACTTT. Translated, it gives CASSSSESSYNSPLHF.

J is TRBJ2-7 and V is TRBV6-4; D is perhaps TRBD2 (7 bases). This CDR3 contains 15 residues. V lost 4 bases to trimming and J lost 2 bases, with 15 bases between them. CDR1 is MRHNA, CDR2 SNTAGT, per germline. CDR3 nucleotides: TGTGCCAGCAGTGTCAACGCCGGGGGGCCCTACGAGCAGTACTTC. Amino acids: CASSVNAGGPYEQYF.

V is TRBV29-1 and J is TRBJ1-5; D uncertain. In germline, CDR1 is SQVTM, CDR2 ANQGSEA. The V end lost 1 base, the J end lost 2 bases, and 6 bases lay between the germline ends. CDR3 length equals 13 residues. In DNA form, the CDR3 reads TGCAGCGTTGAAGGCGGAGGCAATCAGCCCCAGCATTTT. Protein product: CSVEGGGNQPQHF.

The chain joins TRBV6-1 to TRBJ2-3, with TRBD2 as a possible D gene (6 bases). Germline assignment: CDR1 MNHNS and CDR2 SASEGT. This CDR3 is 15 amino acids long. The V gene lost 2 bases and the J gene lost 1 base, with 10 bases spanning the gap. Here the CDR3 DNA reads TGTGCCAGCAGTGAATGGCGGGAAGGCACAGATACGCAGTATTTT. Protein product: CASSEWREGTDTQYF.

This clone was seen a single time. The J gene is TRBJ1-2, the V gene TRBV21-1. TRBV21-1 is listed as a pseudogene. CDR3 length: 17 residues. The CDR3 coding sequence is TGTGCCAGCAGCAAAGAAGGAGGAGGGCGGGCTAACTATGGCTACACCTTC. It yields the protein CASSKEGGGRANYGYTF.

V gene TRBV1 combines with J gene TRBJ2-2; the table names TRBD2, a call not compared with the DNA. TRBV1 is given as a pseudogene. This CDR3 comprises 15 residues. Here the CDR3 DNA reads TGCACCAGCAGCCCTAGGCCTACCAACACCGGGGAGCTGTTTTTT. This codes for CTSSPRPTNTGELFF.

The V and J genes are TRBV7-3 and TRBJ2-5; TRBD2 matches at 12 bases. This CDR3 region has 16 residues. The germline gives CDR1 SGHTA, CDR2 FQGTGA. J was trimmed by 5 bases and V by 5 bases; bases with no gene match: 9. The CDR3 region has the DNA TGTGCCAGCAGCCGGGGAGGACTAGCGGGGACGGAGACCCAGTACTTC. This encodes CASSRGGLAGTETQYF.

The J gene is TRBJ2-7, the V gene TRBV4-2, with 9 positions matching TRBD2. The V gene end was trimmed by 0 bases and the J gene end by 2 bases; junction bases not matched to a gene: 5. The germline CDR1 and CDR2 sequences are LGHNA and YNFKEQ. CDR3 length: 16 residues. In DNA form, the CDR3 reads TGTGCCAGCAGCCAAGATGTGACTAGCGGCACCTACGAGCAGTACTTC. Translating it yields CASSQDVTSGTYEQYF.

The V call is TRBV23-1, the J call TRBJ1-1; 11 bases match TRBD1. TRBV23-1 is an ORF, and what it does is uncertain. This CDR3 spans 16 amino acids. The junction had 10 bases not matched to a gene; V was cut back by 7 bases and J by 3 bases. CDR3 DNA: TGCGCCAGCATCGAGGACAGGGGGCGAGGGGACACTGAAGCTTTCTTT. Its protein product is CASIEDRGRGDTEAFF.

The chain has TRBV7-8 and TRBJ2-7, with D unresolved. Germline V gene lookup returns CDR1 SGHVS and CDR2 FQNEAQ. V was shortened by 5 bases and J by 0 bases, with 14 bases between the two germline ends. The CDR3 runs to 15 residues. CDR3 DNA sequence: TGTGCCAGCAGCCAGCTCGACACAGCCTCCTACGAGCAGTACTTC. As protein: CASSQLDTASYEQYF. The whole variable domain, filled in from reference TRBV7-8 and TRBJ2-7, reads GAGVSQSPRYKVAKRGQDVALRCDPISGHVSLFWYQQALGQGPEFLTYFQNEAQLDKSGLPSDRFFAERPEGSVSTLKIQRTQQEDSAVYLCASSQLDTASYEQYFGPGTRLTVT.

V is TRBV2 and J is TRBJ2-3; 8 bases line up with TRBD2. The CDR3 loop spans 15 amino acids. In germline, CDR1 is SNHLY, CDR2 FYNNEI. V lost 4 bases to trimming and J lost 2 bases; unmatched junction nucleotides: 5. The CDR3 coding sequence is TGTGCCAGCAGTGTAACTAGCGGCTACACAGATACGCAGTATTTT. This encodes CASSVTSGYTDTQYF. Full variable domain (outside the CDR3, taken from reference TRBV2 and TRBJ2-3): EPEVTQTPSHQVTQMGQEVILRCVPISNHLYFYWYRQILGQKVEFLVSFYNNEISEKSEIFDDQFSVERPDGSNFTLKIRSTKLEDSAMYFCASSVTSGYTDTQYFGPGTRLTVL.

The chain links TRBV2 to TRBJ2-1, with 9 bases aligning to TRBD2. This CDR3 has 16 residues. V lost 6 bases to trimming and J lost 2 bases; unmatched junction nucleotides: 8. Germline V CDR1 and CDR2: SNHLY, FYNNEI. CDR3 sequence: CASRGSGSLPYNEQFF. DNA of the CDR3: TGTGCCAGCAGGGGTAGCGGGAGCCTTCCCTACAATGAGCAGTTCTTC.

The V gene is TRBV27, the J gene TRBJ1-4; 8 bases line up with TRBD1. The V gene's germline CDR1 is MNHEY and CDR2 SMNVEV (reference sequence). The CDR3 covers 16 residues. Trimming removed 4 bases from V and 5 bases from J; junction bases left unmatched: 9. The DNA of the CDR3 is TGTGCCAGCAGTTCTGCAGGGGGCTTTCGGAATGAAAAACTGTTTTTT. Its protein is CASSSAGGFRNEKLFF.

This clone was seen only once. V usage is TRBV29-1 and J usage is TRBJ1-1; 7 bases match TRBD1. This CDR3 is 12 amino acids long. J gave up 7 bases and V 1 base, and 3 bases lay outside the gene matches. CDR1 and CDR2 from the germline V gene are SQVTM and ANQGSEA. The CDR3 DNA reads TGCAGCGTTGAAGGGGACAGCAGTGAAGCTTTCTTT. This sequence encodes CSVEGDSSEAFF.

The V gene is TRBV27, the J gene TRBJ2-7; weak D call: TRBD2 (6 bases). Germline lookup yields CDR1 MNHEY and CDR2 SMNVEV (reference sequence). The CDR3 contains 17 residues. V was cut by 5 bases and J by 6 bases, with 26 bases left in between. CDR3 coding DNA: TGTGCCAGCAGTCCACCCCCTTCCAGACAGCCGCGGGGCGAGCAGTACTTC. This translates into CASSPPPSRQPRGEQYF.

This clone has a single count. J is TRBJ2-7 and V is TRBV4-3, with TRBD2 matching over 7 bases. The length of the CDR3 is 15 residues. Germline CDR1 and CDR2: LGHNA and YSLEER. V trimming: 0 bases; J trimming: 2 bases; junction bases outside the gene matches: 4. The CDR3 DNA reads TGCGCCAGCAGCCAAGATTCTAGCGGAGCCTACGAGCAGTACTTC. This gives the protein CASSQDSSGAYEQYF.

Turning to this clone: One end of the junction varies from germline; a read error may be responsible. The chain links TRBV7-9 to TRBJ2-1, with 7 nucleotides matching TRBD1. This CDR3 has 14 amino acids. CDR1 and CDR2 (germline): SEHNR, FQNEAQ (reference sequence). As DNA, the CDR3 is TGTGCCAGCAGCCTAGCCGGGACAGTCAATGAGCAGTTCTTC. Protein sequence: CASSLAGTVNEQFF.

This clone appeared a single time. The rearrangement links TRBV7-3 to TRBJ2-3, with 10 bases lining up with TRBD2. Trimming removed 0 bases from V and 2 bases from J; junction bases left unmatched: 5. The CDR3 is 17 residues long. CDR1 SGHTA and CDR2 FQGTGA come from the germline V gene. CDR3 nucleotide sequence: TGTGCCAGCAGCTTAACCGGGACTAGCGTACACACAGATACGCAGTATTTT. Residues: CASSLTGTSVHTDTQYF.

This rearrangement joins TRBV9 to TRBJ1-1, with D unclear. The CDR3 contains 15 residues. Trimming removed 0 bases at V and 3 bases at J, with 12 bases between. CDR1 is SGDLS, CDR2 YYNGEE, per germline. The CDR3 coding sequence is TGTGCCAGCAGCGTAGTCTTTGACACTGACACTGAAGCTTTCTTT. This translates into CASSVVFDTDTEAFF.

This rearrangement joins TRBV4-1 to TRBJ2-7; 7 nucleotides match TRBD2. Per germline, CDR1 MGHRA and CDR2 YSYEKL. CDR3 length: 16 residues. The V and J ends lost 1 base and 0 bases, in that order; junction bases with no gene match: 6. CDR3 sequence: CASSQGASGFSYEQYF. CDR3 in DNA: TGCGCCAGCAGCCAAGGGGCTAGCGGATTCTCCTACGAGCAGTACTTC.

The chain uses TRBV6-5 and TRBJ1-5, with 7 bases identical to TRBD1. Per germline, CDR1 MNHEY and CDR2 SVGAGI. J was trimmed by 5 bases and V by 8 bases; bases with no gene match: 9. This CDR3 spans 14 amino acids. DNA for the CDR3: TGTGCCAGCTTACAGGGGTTTGGGGATCAGCCCCAGCATTTT. It translates to CASLQGFGDQPQHF.

This chain connects TRBV4-1 to TRBJ2-7, with D possibly matching TRBD2 (6 bases). The V end lost 1 base, the J end lost 7 bases, and 14 bases lay between the germline ends. The CDR3 sequence is 14 residues long. Germline V lookup: CDR1 MGHRA, CDR2 YSYEKL. The CDR3 loop is CASSQAPWGEEQYF. The DNA for the CDR3 is TGCGCCAGCAGCCAAGCCCCCTGGGGGGAGGAGCAGTACTTC.

The chain recombines TRBV2 with TRBJ1-5, with 7 bases identical to TRBD1. Germline-derived CDR1 and CDR2 are SNHLY and FYNNEI. Trimming cost V 6 bases and J 6 bases; bases outside gene matches: 5. The CDR3 covers 13 residues. This chain's CDR3 is CASSYRGGQPQHF. DNA of the CDR3: TGTGCCAGCAGCTACAGGGGAGGTCAGCCCCAGCATTTT.

CDR3 nucleotide sequence: TGTGCCAGCAGTGAAGTTACAGGGGGCAATCAGCCCCAGCATTTT. This translates into CASSEVTGGNQPQHF. The chain uses TRBV6-1 and TRBJ1-5; 7 bases align to TRBD1. This CDR3 has 15 residues. Germline lookup yields CDR1 MNHNS and CDR2 SASEGT. The junction had 2 bases not matched to a gene; V was cut back by 1 base and J by 2 bases.

The rearrangement links TRBV5-5 to TRBJ1-4; D gene unclear. With 7 bases removed from V and 0 bases from J, the gap between germline ends came to 10 bases. CDR3 length equals 14 residues. The germline gives CDR1 SGHKS, CDR2 YYEKEE (reference sequence). The CDR3 DNA sequence: TGTGCCAGCGGGGAGATTGCAACTAATGAAAAACTGTTTTTT. Its translation is CASGEIATNEKLFF.